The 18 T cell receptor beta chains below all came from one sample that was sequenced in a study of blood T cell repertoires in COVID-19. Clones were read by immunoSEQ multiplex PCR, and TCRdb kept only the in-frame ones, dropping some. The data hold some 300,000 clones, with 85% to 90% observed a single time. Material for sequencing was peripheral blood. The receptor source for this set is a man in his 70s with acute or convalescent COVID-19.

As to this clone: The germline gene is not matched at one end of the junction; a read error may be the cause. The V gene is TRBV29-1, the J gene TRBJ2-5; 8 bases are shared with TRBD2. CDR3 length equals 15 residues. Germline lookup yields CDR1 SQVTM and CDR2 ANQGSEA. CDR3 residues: CSVEGRSGGEETRYF. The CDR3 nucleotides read TGCAGCGTTGAAGGTCGTTCGGGGGGGGAAGAGACCCGGTACTTC.

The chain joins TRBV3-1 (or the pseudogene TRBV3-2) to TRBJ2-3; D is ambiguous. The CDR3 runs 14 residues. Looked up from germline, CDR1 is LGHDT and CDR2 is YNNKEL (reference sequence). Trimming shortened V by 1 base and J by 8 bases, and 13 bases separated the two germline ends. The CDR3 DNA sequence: TGTGCCAGCAGCCAAGTCCTAGACGTGGCTACGCAGTATTTT. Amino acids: CASSQVLDVATQYF.

CDR3 sequence (DNA): TGTGCCAGCAGCTTATTGCTGGGACAGACTTCCCAAGAGACCCAGTACTTC. The encoded protein is CASSLLLGQTSQETQYF. The rearrangement links TRBV11-2 to TRBJ2-5; 7 bases are shared with TRBD1. J gave up 1 base and V 2 bases, and 10 bases lay outside the gene matches. The CDR3 is 17 amino acids. CDR1 and CDR2 from the germline V gene are SGHAT and FQNNGV.

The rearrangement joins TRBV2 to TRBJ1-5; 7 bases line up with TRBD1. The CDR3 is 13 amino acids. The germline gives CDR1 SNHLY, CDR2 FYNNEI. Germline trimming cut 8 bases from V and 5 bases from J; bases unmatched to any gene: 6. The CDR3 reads CASGTDRDQPQHF. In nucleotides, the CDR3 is TGTGCCAGCGGGACAGACAGGGATCAGCCCCAGCATTTT.

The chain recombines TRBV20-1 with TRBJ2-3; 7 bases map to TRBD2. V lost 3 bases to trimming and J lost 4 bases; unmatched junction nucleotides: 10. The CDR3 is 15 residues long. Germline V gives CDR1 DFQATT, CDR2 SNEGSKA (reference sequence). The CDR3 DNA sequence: TGCAGTGCTAGTGCTTCTATTCGGGGGGCAGATACGCAGTATTTT. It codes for CSASASIRGADTQYF.

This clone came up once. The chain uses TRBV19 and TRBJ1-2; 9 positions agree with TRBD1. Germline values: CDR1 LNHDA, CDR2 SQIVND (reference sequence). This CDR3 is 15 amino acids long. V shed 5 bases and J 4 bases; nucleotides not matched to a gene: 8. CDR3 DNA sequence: TGTGCCAGTAGTTCGGGGACAGGGACTAGCTATGGCTACACCTTC. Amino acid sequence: CASSSGTGTSYGYTF.

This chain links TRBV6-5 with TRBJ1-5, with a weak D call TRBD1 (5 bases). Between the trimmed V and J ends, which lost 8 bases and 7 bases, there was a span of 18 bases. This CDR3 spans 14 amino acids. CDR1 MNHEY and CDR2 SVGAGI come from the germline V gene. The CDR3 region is CASLGGFSRQPQHF. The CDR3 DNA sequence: TGTGCCAGCCTGGGGGGGTTCTCTCGGCAGCCCCAGCATTTT.

DNA of the CDR3: TGTGCCACCAGCAGAGGGGCAGGGTGGGGGAACACTGAAGCTTTCTTT. Its translation: CATSRGAGWGNTEAFF. The chain links TRBV15 to TRBJ1-1; possibly TRBD1 for D (5 bases). Germline V CDR1 and CDR2: LNHNV, YYDKDF (reference sequence). This CDR3 has 16 residues. V dropped 1 base and J dropped 1 base, with 13 bases sitting between them.

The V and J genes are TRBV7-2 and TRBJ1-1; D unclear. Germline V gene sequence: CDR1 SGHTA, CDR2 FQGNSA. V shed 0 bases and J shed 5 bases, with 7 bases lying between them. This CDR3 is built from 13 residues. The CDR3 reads CASSLAPVTEAFF. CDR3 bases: TGTGCCAGCAGCTTAGCGCCGGTGACTGAAGCTTTCTTT.

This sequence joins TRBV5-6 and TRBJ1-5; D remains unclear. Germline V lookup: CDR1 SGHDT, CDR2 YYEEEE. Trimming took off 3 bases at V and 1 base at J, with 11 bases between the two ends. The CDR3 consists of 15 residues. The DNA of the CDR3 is TGTGCCAGCAGCTCGTCCCAGGTCAGCAATCAGCCCCAGCATTTT. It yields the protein CASSSSQVSNQPQHF.

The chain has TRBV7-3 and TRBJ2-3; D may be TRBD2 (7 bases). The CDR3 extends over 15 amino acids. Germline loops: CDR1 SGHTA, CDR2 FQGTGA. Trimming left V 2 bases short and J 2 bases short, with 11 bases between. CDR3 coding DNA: TGTGCCAGCAGCTTAGGGGGGGCACCCACAGATACGCAGTATTTT. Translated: CASSLGGAPTDTQYF.

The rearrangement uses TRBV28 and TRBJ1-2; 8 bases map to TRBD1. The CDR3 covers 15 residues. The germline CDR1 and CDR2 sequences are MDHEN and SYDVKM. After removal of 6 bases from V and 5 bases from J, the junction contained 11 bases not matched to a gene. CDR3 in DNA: TGTGCCAGCAGCTTTGAGGGACAGGCAGCGTATGGCTACACCTTC. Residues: CASSFEGQAAYGYTF.

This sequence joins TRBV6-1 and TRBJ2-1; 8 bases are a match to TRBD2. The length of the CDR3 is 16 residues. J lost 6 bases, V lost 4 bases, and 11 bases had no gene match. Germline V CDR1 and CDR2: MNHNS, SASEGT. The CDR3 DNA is TGTGCCAGCAGTGTTGCACCCGGACTAGCTAGCAATGAGCAGTTCTTC. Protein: CASSVAPGLASNEQFF.

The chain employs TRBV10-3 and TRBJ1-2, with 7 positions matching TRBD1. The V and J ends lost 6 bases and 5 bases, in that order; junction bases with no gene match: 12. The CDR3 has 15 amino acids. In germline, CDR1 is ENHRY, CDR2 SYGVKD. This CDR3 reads CAIRETGTTNYGYTF. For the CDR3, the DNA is TGTGCCATCAGGGAGACAGGGACGACCAATTATGGCTACACCTTC.

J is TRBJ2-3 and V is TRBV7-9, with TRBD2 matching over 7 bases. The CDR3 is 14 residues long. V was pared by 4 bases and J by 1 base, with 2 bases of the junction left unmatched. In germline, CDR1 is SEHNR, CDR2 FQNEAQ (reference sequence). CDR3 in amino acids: CASSSGLGTDTQYF. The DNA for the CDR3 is TGTGCCAGCAGCTCCGGACTAGGCACAGATACGCAGTATTTT. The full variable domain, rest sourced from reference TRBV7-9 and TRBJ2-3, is DTGVSQNPRHKITKRGQNVTFRCDPISEHNRLYWYRQTLGQGPEFLTYFQNEAQLEKSRLLSDRFSAERPKGSFSTLEIQRTEQGDSAMYLCASSSGLGTDTQYFGPGTRLTVL.

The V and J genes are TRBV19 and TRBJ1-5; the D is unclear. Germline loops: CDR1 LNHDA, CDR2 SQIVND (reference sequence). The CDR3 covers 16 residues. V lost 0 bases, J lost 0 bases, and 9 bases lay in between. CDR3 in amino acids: CASSIDGGYSNQPQHF. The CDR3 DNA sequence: TGTGCCAGTAGTATAGATGGAGGGTATAGCAATCAGCCCCAGCATTTT. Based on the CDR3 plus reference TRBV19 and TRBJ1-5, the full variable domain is DGGITQSPKYLFRKEGQNVTLSCEQNLNHDAMYWYRQDPGQGLRLIYYSQIVNDFQKGDIAEGYSVSREKKESFPLTVTSAQKNPTAFYLCASSIDGGYSNQPQHFGDGTRLSIL.

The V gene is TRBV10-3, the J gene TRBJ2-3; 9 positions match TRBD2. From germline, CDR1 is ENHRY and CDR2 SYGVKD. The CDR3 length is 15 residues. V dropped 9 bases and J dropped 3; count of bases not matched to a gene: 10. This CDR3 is CAISRSGGQTDTQYF. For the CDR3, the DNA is TGTGCCATTTCCCGGAGCGGGGGGCAAACAGATACGCAGTATTTT.

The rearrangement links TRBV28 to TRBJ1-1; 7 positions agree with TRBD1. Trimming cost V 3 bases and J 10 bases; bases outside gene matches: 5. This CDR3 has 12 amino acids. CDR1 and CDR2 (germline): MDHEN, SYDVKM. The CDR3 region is CASSFQGGAAFF. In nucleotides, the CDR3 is TGTGCCAGCAGTTTCCAGGGGGGCGCAGCTTTCTTT.